Listed here are 19 T cell receptor beta chains from one sample, sequenced in a study of cytomegalovirus exposure and HLA in healthy donors. Researchers ran the PCR with 60 Vbeta and 13 Jbeta primers. Using immunoSEQ multiplex PCR, the repertoire was profiled, and TCRdb retains in-frame clones only, with some absent. This table holds some 150,000 clones, about 76% found once. Source material: PBMCs. Source of these receptors: a man aged 25-45 years in good health and CMV-seropositive.

The chain joins TRBV10-1 to TRBJ2-2, with TRBD2 identical over 7 bases. The CDR3 totals 15 residues. CDR1 and CDR2 (germline): WNHNN, SYGVQD (reference sequence). J gave up 5 bases and V 8 bases, and 11 bases lay outside the gene matches. CDR3: CASSREAGSTGELFF. Here the CDR3 DNA reads TGCGCCAGCTCGAGGGAAGCGGGAAGTACCGGGGAGCTGTTTTTT.

This rearrangement joins TRBV18 to TRBJ1-4; the match to TRBD1 covers 7 bases. In germline, CDR1 is KGHSH, CDR2 LQKENI. The CDR3 is made up of 13 amino acids. With 8 bases clipped from V and 6 bases from J, the junction kept 6 bases outside the gene matches. The CDR3 DNA is TGTGCCAGCCACACAGGGGTGGATGAAAAACTGTTTTTT. This translates into CASHTGVDEKLFF.

J is TRBJ1-6 and V is TRBV6-5; a weak D match, TRBD1 (5 bases). The germline V and J ends were trimmed by 5 bases and 7 bases, with 12 bases remaining between them. The CDR3 runs 14 residues. Germline lookup yields CDR1 MNHEY and CDR2 SVGAGI. The CDR3 loop is CASSPRGGNSPLHF. The CDR3 DNA is TGTGCCAGCAGTCCCCGGGGGGGAAATTCACCCCTCCACTTT.

This clone was detected only a few times. V gene TRBV7-9 combines with J gene TRBJ1-1; possible D gene TRBD1, 6 bases. V lost 8 bases and J lost 4, with 17 bases in between. CDR1 and CDR2 (germline): SEHNR, FQNEAQ (reference sequence). The CDR3 extends over 14 amino acids. CDR3 nucleotide sequence: TGTGCCAGCCGAGAGTCACAGGGAAGCACTGAAGCTTTCTTT. This sequence encodes CASRESQGSTEAFF.

The chain combines TRBV5-4 with TRBJ1-1; TRBD1 aligns across 8 bases. V shed 3 bases, J shed 2 bases, and the junction held 6 bases outside the gene matches. The length of the CDR3 is 15 residues. The germline V gene has CDR1 SGHNT and CDR2 YYREEE (reference sequence). The CDR3 region has the DNA TGTGCCAGCAGCTCCCGAGACAGGGGAAACACTGAAGCTTTCTTT. Encoded protein: CASSSRDRGNTEAFF. The full variable domain, with the rest looked up from reference TRBV5-4 and TRBJ1-1, is ETGVTQSPTHLIKTRGQQVTLRCSSQSGHNTVSWYQQALGQGPQFIFQYYREEENGRGNFPPRFSGLQFPNYSSELNVNALELDDSALYLCASSSRDRGNTEAFFGQGTRLTVV.

This sequence joins TRBV27 and TRBJ2-3, with D possibly being TRBD1 (8 bases). V was pared by 2 bases and J by 3 bases, with 24 bases between. Germline CDR1 reads MNHEY; CDR2 reads SMNVEV (reference sequence). This CDR3 has 19 residues. CDR3 protein: CASSLRHRGREGRTDTQYF. The DNA for the CDR3 is TGTGCCAGCAGTTTACGACACAGGGGGAGGGAGGGCCGGACAGATACGCAGTATTTT.

V gene TRBV5-4 combines with J gene TRBJ1-2; 9 bases fit TRBD1. Germline V gene data show CDR1 as SGHNT and CDR2 as YYREEE (reference sequence). J was trimmed by 2 bases and V by 4 bases; bases with no gene match: 6. The CDR3 is made up of 15 amino acids. The CDR3 bases are TGTGCCAGCAGCCCGGGACAGGGACTAAACTATGGCTACACCTTC. Translation gives CASSPGQGLNYGYTF. The whole variable domain, filled in from reference TRBV5-4 and TRBJ1-2, reads ETGVTQSPTHLIKTRGQQVTLRCSSQSGHNTVSWYQQALGQGPQFIFQYYREEENGRGNFPPRFSGLQFPNYSSELNVNALELDDSALYLCASSPGQGLNYGYTFGSGTRLTVV.

This chain links TRBV18 with TRBJ1-1; 8 bases are a match to TRBD1. Unmatched junction bases numbered 6, after V lost 3 bases and J lost 0 bases. Germline loops: CDR1 KGHSH, CDR2 LQKENI. CDR3 length equals 16 residues. The CDR3 region is CASSPPGGLMNTEAFF. Written as DNA, the CDR3 is TGTGCCAGCTCACCCCCAGGGGGCTTGATGAACACTGAAGCTTTCTTT.

The gene calls are TRBV27 and TRBJ2-3; 9 bases map to TRBD2. Germline assignment: CDR1 MNHEY and CDR2 SMNVEV (reference sequence). Unmatched junction bases numbered 5, after V lost 5 bases and J lost 2 bases. There are 15 residues in the CDR3. CDR3 region: CASSGLATHTDTQYF. CDR3 coding DNA: TGTGCCAGCAGTGGACTAGCGACCCACACAGATACGCAGTATTTT.

This chain links TRBV5-1 with TRBJ2-1, with TRBD2 as a possible D gene (7 bases). The V and J ends lost 0 bases and 0 bases respectively, with 13 bases between them. The CDR3 is made up of 17 amino acids. CDR1 is SGHRS, CDR2 YFSETQ, per germline. The DNA of the CDR3 is TGCGCCAGCAGCTTGGCTGGGGGGGCTCTCTCCTACAATGAGCAGTTCTTC. Residues: CASSLAGGALSYNEQFF.

The J gene is TRBJ2-3, the V gene TRBV6-6, with D possibly TRBD2 on 5 matching bases. Looked up from germline, CDR1 is MNHNY and CDR2 is SVGAGI (reference sequence). This CDR3 is 12 amino acids long. V lost 6 bases, J lost 2 bases, and 6 bases lay in between. CDR3 region: CASRGVTDTQYF. The DNA for the CDR3 is TGTGCCAGCAGGGGAGTCACAGATACGCAGTATTTT.

The V call is TRBV5-1, the J call TRBJ1-1, with a tentative D call TRBD1 (5 bases). V dropped 4 bases and J dropped 1 base, with 14 bases sitting between them. This CDR3 has 15 amino acids. CDR1 and CDR2 (germline): SGHRS, YFSETQ. The CDR3 nucleotides read TGCGCCAGCAGCCAAGGGGAGGTGGCGAACACTGAAGCTTTCTTT. This sequence encodes CASSQGEVANTEAFF.

The V gene is TRBV5-6, the J gene TRBJ1-3; no clear D. The V and J ends lost 2 bases and 6 bases respectively, with 6 bases between them. The CDR3 is made up of 12 amino acids. Germline CDR1 and CDR2: SGHDT and YYEEEE. The CDR3 DNA follows: TGTGCCAGCAGCTTTAGTGAAAACACCATATATTTT. Amino acids: CASSFSENTIYF.

The chain employs TRBV4-3 and TRBJ1-5, with 7 bases matching TRBD1. Unmatched junction bases numbered 2, after V lost 3 bases and J lost 0 bases. CDR1 and CDR2 from the germline V gene are LGHNA and YSLEER. CDR3 length: 15 amino acids. The CDR3 DNA follows: TGCGCCAGCAGCCAGGGGACAGTTAGCAATCAGCCCCAGCATTTT. The encoded protein is CASSQGTVSNQPQHF.

The chain combines TRBV11-2 with TRBJ1-2; the match to TRBD1 covers 8 bases. The CDR3 has 14 residues. The trim removed 0 bases at V and 4 bases at J, leaving 1 base unmatched. Germline V gene data show CDR1 as SGHAT and CDR2 as FQNNGV. The CDR3 reads CASSLDGQGYGYTF. The CDR3 DNA reads TGTGCCAGCAGCTTAGATGGACAGGGCTATGGCTACACCTTC.

The chain uses TRBV18 and TRBJ2-7; 9 nucleotides align to TRBD2. Germline V gene lookup returns CDR1 KGHSH and CDR2 LQKENI. This CDR3 region has 14 residues. Unmatched junction bases numbered 6, after V lost 3 bases and J lost 6 bases. The CDR3 DNA reads as TGTGCCAGCTCACCCGAGCTAGCGGGGATCGAGCAGTACTTC. This codes for CASSPELAGIEQYF.

The chain couples TRBV7-9 to TRBJ1-3, with D perhaps matching TRBD1 (6 bases). V gave up 0 bases and J gave up 0 bases, with 9 bases separating them. Germline CDR1 is SEHNR and CDR2 is FQNEAQ (reference sequence). The CDR3 covers 16 residues. The CDR3 region has the DNA TGTGCCAGCAGCTTAGCTACAGGGATCTCTGGAAACACCATATATTTT. Translated, it gives CASSLATGISGNTIYF. The full variable domain, with the rest looked up from reference TRBV7-9 and TRBJ1-3, is DTGVSQNPRHKITKRGQNVTFRCDPISEHNRLYWYRQTLGQGPEFLTYFQNEAQLEKSRLLSDRFSAERPKGSFSTLEIQRTEQGDSAMYLCASSLATGISGNTIYFGEGSWLTVV.

This clone was seen more than once but under ten times. V usage is TRBV4-1 and J usage is TRBJ2-7; 10 bases map to TRBD1. With 4 bases clipped from V and 5 bases from J, the junction kept 20 bases outside the gene matches. Germline CDR1 is MGHRA and CDR2 is YSYEKL. The CDR3 loop spans 19 amino acids. In DNA, the CDR3 is TGCGCCAGCAGCCGAGATGCCCAAGTCGACAGGGGGCTTGACCACGAGCAGTACTTC. It codes for CASSRDAQVDRGLDHEQYF.

This clone was seen just once. This chain connects TRBV5-1 to TRBJ2-3; D is possibly TRBD1 (6 bases). V was trimmed by 4 bases and J by 3 bases, leaving 12 bases between them. This CDR3 region has 14 residues. Per germline, CDR1 SGHRS and CDR2 YFSETQ. The CDR3 here is CASSLATGTDTQYF. The CDR3 nucleotides are TGCGCCAGCAGCCTGGCGACAGGTACAGATACGCAGTATTTT.